These T cell receptor beta chains were read from a single sample in a study. TCRdb processed the RT-PCR reads anew with MiXCR; each CDR3 protein has one entry. The profile covers about 700,000 distinct CDR3 sequences, with about 14% appearing a single time and about 3.6% taken by the ten largest. The sequenced sample was memory CD4+ T cells from blood. The receptor set was obtained from a female donor in good health, serving as a healthy control. Each CDR3 is given with its conserved first and last residue. The order of the fields is J gene, clone size, V gene, D gene, CDR3 DNA, CDR3 protein. The D gene is left open where the match is weak. A row's size may be missing; if present it is once, few, many or a size class.

j_call: TRBJ2-5; clone_size: .; v_call: TRBV7-9; d_call: TRBD2; cdr3_nt: TGTGCCAGCAGCTCGAAACCGGGACTAAGTAAAGAGACCCAGTACTTC; cdr3_aa: CASSSKPGLSKETQYF
j_call: TRBJ1-1; clone_size: .; v_call: TRBV10-3; d_call: .; cdr3_nt: TGTGCCATCAGTGCCAGGGCAGACCTGAACACTGAAGCTTTCTTT; cdr3_aa: CAISARADLNTEAFF
j_call: TRBJ2-7; clone_size: .; v_call: TRBV7-2; d_call: TRBD2; cdr3_nt: TGTGCCAGCAGCTTTTTGGGGGGAGGGCCTTACGAGCAGTACTTC; cdr3_aa: CASSFLGGGPYEQYF
j_call: TRBJ1-2; clone_size: many; v_call: TRBV9; d_call: .; cdr3_nt: TGTGCCAGCAGCGCTGGGGACGTTAACTATGGCTACACCTTC; cdr3_aa: CASSAGDVNYGYTF
j_call: TRBJ2-7; clone_size: many; v_call: TRBV20-1; d_call: TRBD1; cdr3_nt: TGCAGTGCTAGAGAGACGGGACAGGGCCTATACGAGCAGTACTTC; cdr3_aa: CSARETGQGLYEQYF
j_call: TRBJ2-7; clone_size: many; v_call: TRBV10-3; d_call: TRBD2; cdr3_nt: TGTGCCATCAGTGGGCGGGAGGGCCATTACGAGCAGTACTTC; cdr3_aa: CAISGREGHYEQYF
j_call: TRBJ2-5; clone_size: .; v_call: TRBV5-1; d_call: TRBD1; cdr3_nt: TGCGCCAGCAGCCGAATGGGACAGCAAGAGACCCAGTACTTC; cdr3_aa: CASSRMGQQETQYF
j_call: TRBJ2-7; clone_size: many; v_call: TRBV20-1; d_call: .; cdr3_nt: TGCAGTGCTTCCGACAAGTACTACGAGCAGTACTTC; cdr3_aa: CSASDKYYEQYF
j_call: TRBJ2-2; clone_size: many; v_call: TRBV29-1; d_call: .; cdr3_nt: TGCAGCGTAACCAGAGAAACCGGGGAGCTGTTTTTT; cdr3_aa: CSVTRETGELFF
j_call: TRBJ1-1; clone_size: few; v_call: TRBV15; d_call: .; cdr3_nt: TGTGCCACCAGCAGGGACAGACACACTGAAGCTTTCTTT; cdr3_aa: CATSRDRHTEAFF
j_call: TRBJ2-1; clone_size: .; v_call: TRBV12-3/TRBV12-4; d_call: TRBD2; cdr3_nt: TGTGCCAGCAGTGCGGGAGGGCCGCTTGGTGAGCAGTTCTTC; cdr3_aa: CASSAGGPLGEQFF
j_call: TRBJ2-3; clone_size: few; v_call: TRBV14; d_call: TRBD2; cdr3_nt: TGTGCCAGCAGCCAACTAGCGGGAGGGCTGGGGCAGTATTTT; cdr3_aa: CASSQLAGGLGQYF
j_call: TRBJ2-1; clone_size: many; v_call: TRBV5-1; d_call: .; cdr3_nt: TGCGCCAGCAGCTTGGCCTCAGCCGACAATGAGCAGTTCTTC; cdr3_aa: CASSLASADNEQFF
j_call: TRBJ2-2; clone_size: .; v_call: TRBV12-3/TRBV12-4; d_call: .; cdr3_nt: TGTGCCGTCACGAGGAGGAACACCGGGGAGCTGTTTTTT; cdr3_aa: CAVTRRNTGELFF
j_call: TRBJ1-6; clone_size: few; v_call: TRBV13; d_call: TRBD1; cdr3_nt: TGTGCCAGCAGCCCCCGGGACAGGTTCGATTCACCCCTCCACTTT; cdr3_aa: CASSPRDRFDSPLHF
j_call: TRBJ2-1; clone_size: .; v_call: TRBV19; d_call: TRBD2; cdr3_nt: TGTGCCAGTAGTATTTCGGCTAGCGGGACCTACAATGAGCAGTTCTTC; cdr3_aa: CASSISASGTYNEQFF
j_call: TRBJ2-1; clone_size: few; v_call: TRBV4-3; d_call: .; cdr3_nt: TGCGCCAGCAGCCAAGACCCCTTCCGGGATTATTCCTACAATGAGCAGTTCTTC; cdr3_aa: CASSQDPFRDYSYNEQFF
j_call: TRBJ1-2; clone_size: many; v_call: TRBV12-3/TRBV12-4; d_call: .; cdr3_nt: TGTGCCAGCAGTTTAGACCCCTACCATGGCTACACCTTC; cdr3_aa: CASSLDPYHGYTF